The 3 T cell receptor beta chains below all came from one sample that was sequenced in a study of shared clonotypes between healthy human individuals. Method: immunoSEQ multiplex PCR; TCRdb's copy keeps in-frame clones and lacks some. The profile covers 950,000 to 1,200,000 clones, with roughly 77% appearing a single time and about 0.89% taken by the ten largest. Sequencing was carried out using memory CD4+ T cells from PBMCs. The subset denotes: CD45RA-negative fraction. Source of these receptors: a man between 18 and 29 years old in good health. Some clones in this sample may be carry-over from other donors' samples.

The J gene is TRBJ1-2, the V gene TRBV15; no clear D gene. V lost 0 bases and J lost 8, with 16 bases in between. This CDR3 is built from 15 residues. Germline V CDR1 and CDR2: LNHNV, YYDKDF (reference sequence). CDR3 coding DNA: TGTGCCACCAGCAGAGATCTCGAGTCTTCTATCGGCTACACCTTC. Its protein product is CATSRDLESSIGYTF.

The chain has TRBV29-1 and TRBJ2-3; a possible D gene is TRBD2 (6 bases). The germline V gene has CDR1 SQVTM and CDR2 ANQGSEA. The CDR3 totals 15 residues. This chain's CDR3 is CSSQTGRDGTDTQYF. The CDR3 nucleotides are TGCTCCTCCCAGACTGGGCGGGACGGGACAGATACGCAGTATTTT.

This chain uses TRBV30 with TRBJ2-3; 7 bases are shared with TRBD2. The V gene end was trimmed by 2 bases and the J gene end by 6 bases; junction bases not matched to a gene: 8. Germline V lookup: CDR1 GTSNPN, CDR2 SVGIG (reference sequence). The CDR3 spans 14 residues. The CDR3 region is CAWSTSGVRDTQYF. The CDR3 region has the DNA TGTGCCTGGAGTACCAGCGGGGTGAGGGATACGCAGTATTTT.